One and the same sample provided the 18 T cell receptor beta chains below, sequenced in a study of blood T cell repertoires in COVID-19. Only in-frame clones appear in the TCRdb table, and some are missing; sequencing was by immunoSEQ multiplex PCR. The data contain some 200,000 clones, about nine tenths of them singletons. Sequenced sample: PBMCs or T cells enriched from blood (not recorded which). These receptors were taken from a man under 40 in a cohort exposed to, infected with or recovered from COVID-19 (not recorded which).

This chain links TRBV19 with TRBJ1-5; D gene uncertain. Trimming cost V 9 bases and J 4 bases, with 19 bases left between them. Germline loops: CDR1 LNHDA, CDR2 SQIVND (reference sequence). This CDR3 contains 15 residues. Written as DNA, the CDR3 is TGTGCCAGCACCTCCGATGGAGGGAGTAATCAGCCCCAGCATTTT. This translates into CASTSDGGSNQPQHF.

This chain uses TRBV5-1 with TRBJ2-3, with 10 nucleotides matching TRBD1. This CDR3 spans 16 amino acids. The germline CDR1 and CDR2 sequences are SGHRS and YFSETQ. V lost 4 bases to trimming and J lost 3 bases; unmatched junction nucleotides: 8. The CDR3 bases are TGCGCCAGCAGCCCCTCGGACAGGGGGATTACAGATACGCAGTATTTT. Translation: CASSPSDRGITDTQYF.

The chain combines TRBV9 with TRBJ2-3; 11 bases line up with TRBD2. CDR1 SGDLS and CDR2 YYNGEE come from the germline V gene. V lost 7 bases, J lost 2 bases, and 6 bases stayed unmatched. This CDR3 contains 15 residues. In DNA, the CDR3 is TGTGCCAGCTCTCCTAGCGGGAGGCCCACAGATACGCAGTATTTT. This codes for CASSPSGRPTDTQYF.

This chain's CDR3 is CASSLMGQPEEKLFF. CDR3 coding DNA: TGTGCCAGCAGCTTAATGGGACAACCTGAGGAAAAACTGTTTTTT. The gene calls are TRBV7-3 and TRBJ1-4, with D possibly TRBD1 on 6 matching bases. The CDR3 spans 15 residues. The germline gives CDR1 SGHTA, CDR2 FQGTGA. Trimming took off 1 base at V and 8 bases at J, with 14 bases between the two ends.

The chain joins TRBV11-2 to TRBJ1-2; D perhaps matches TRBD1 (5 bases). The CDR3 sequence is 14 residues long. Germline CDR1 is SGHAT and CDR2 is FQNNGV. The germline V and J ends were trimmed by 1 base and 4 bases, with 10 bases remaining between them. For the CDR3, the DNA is TGTGCCAGCAGCTTAGGACGGGGGACCTATGGCTACACCTTC. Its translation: CASSLGRGTYGYTF.

The CDR3: CASSLIAGRGHQTLHF. The CDR3 DNA follows: TGCGCCAGCAGCTTGATCGCGGGCAGGGGGCACCAAACCCTCCACTTT. The V call is TRBV5-1, the J call TRBJ1-6, with TRBD1 matching 8 bases. CDR3 length: 16 amino acids. The V gene end was trimmed by 1 base and the J gene end by 14 bases; junction bases not matched to a gene: 14. Germline CDR1 and CDR2: SGHRS and YFSETQ.

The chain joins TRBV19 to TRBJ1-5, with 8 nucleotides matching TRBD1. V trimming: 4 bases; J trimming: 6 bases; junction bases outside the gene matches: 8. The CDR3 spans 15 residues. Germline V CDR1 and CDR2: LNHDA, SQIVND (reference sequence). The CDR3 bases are TGTGCCAGTAGTACGGGACAGGTCCGTGTTCAGCCCCAGCATTTT. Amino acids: CASSTGQVRVQPQHF.

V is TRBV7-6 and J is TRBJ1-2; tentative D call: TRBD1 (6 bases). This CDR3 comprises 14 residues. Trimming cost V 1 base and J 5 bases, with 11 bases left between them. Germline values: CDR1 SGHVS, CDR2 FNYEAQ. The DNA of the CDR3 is TGTGCCAGCAGCTTAGACGGACAGATTTATGGCTACACCTTC. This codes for CASSLDGQIYGYTF.

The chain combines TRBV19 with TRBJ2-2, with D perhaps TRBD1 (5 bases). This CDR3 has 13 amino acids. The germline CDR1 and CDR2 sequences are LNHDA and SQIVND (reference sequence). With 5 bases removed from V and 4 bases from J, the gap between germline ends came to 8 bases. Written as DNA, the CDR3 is TGTGCCAGTAGTCCCAGGGTCACCGGGGAGCTGTTTTTT. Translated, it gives CASSPRVTGELFF.

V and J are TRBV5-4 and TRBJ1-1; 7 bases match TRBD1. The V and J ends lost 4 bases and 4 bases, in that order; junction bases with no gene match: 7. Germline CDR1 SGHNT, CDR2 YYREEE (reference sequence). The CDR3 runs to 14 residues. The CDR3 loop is CASSPTGSVTEAFF. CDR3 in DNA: TGTGCCAGCAGCCCGACAGGGTCTGTCACTGAAGCTTTCTTT.

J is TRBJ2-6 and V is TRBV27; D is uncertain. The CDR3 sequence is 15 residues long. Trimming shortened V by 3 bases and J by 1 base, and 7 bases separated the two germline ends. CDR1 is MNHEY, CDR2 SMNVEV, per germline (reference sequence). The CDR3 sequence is CASSFLSSGANVLTF. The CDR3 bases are TGTGCCAGCAGTTTCTTGAGTTCTGGGGCCAACGTCCTGACTTTC.

Here the CDR3 DNA reads TGCGCCAGCAGCTCGACAGGGGGGACTGAAGCTTTCTTT. The encoded protein is CASSSTGGTEAFF. The V gene is TRBV5-1, the J gene TRBJ1-1; TRBD1 aligns across 9 bases. CDR1 is SGHRS and CDR2 is YFSETQ in the germline V gene. This CDR3 contains 13 residues. With V trimmed by 3 bases and J by 5 bases, 2 bases remained unmatched. Full variable domain (remainder filled in from reference TRBV5-1 and TRBJ1-1): KAGVTQTPRYLIKTRGQQVTLSCSPISGHRSVSWYQQTPGQGLQFLFEYFSETQRNKGNFPGRFSGRQFSNSRSEMNVSTLELGDSALYLCASSSTGGTEAFFGQGTRLTVV.

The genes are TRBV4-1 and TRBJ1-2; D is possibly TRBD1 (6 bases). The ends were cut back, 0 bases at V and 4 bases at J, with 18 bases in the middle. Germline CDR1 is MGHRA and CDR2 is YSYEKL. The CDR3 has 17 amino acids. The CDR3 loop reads CASSQDLGLTGPYGYTF. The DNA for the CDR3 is TGCGCCAGCAGCCAAGACCTGGGGCTTACAGGGCCCTATGGCTACACCTTC.

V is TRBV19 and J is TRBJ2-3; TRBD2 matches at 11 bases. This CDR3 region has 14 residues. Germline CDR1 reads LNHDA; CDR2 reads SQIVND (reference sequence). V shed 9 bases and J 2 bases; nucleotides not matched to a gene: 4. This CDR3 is CASRLAGSTDTQYF. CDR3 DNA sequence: TGTGCCAGCAGACTAGCGGGGTCCACAGATACGCAGTATTTT.

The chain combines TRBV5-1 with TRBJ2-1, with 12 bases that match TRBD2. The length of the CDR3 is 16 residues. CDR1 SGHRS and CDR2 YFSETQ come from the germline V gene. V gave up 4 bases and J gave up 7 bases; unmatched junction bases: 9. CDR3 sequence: CASSNGLAGLQNEQFF. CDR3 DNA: TGCGCCAGCAGCAACGGACTAGCGGGATTACAGAATGAGCAGTTCTTC.

DNA of the CDR3: TGTGCCAGCAGCCCTGTAGCGGGTGAGGAGGTCTACGAGCAGTACTTC. It translates to CASSPVAGEEVYEQYF. This sequence joins TRBV7-9 and TRBJ2-7; 7 nucleotides match TRBD2. In germline, CDR1 is SEHNR, CDR2 FQNEAQ (reference sequence). The CDR3 loop spans 16 amino acids. The ends lost 5 bases at V and 3 bases at J; junction bases unmatched: 13.

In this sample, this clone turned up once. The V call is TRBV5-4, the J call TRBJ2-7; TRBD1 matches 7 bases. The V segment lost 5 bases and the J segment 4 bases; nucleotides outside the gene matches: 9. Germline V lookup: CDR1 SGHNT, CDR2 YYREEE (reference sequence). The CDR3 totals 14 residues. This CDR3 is CASRQTGAEYEQYF. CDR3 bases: TGTGCCAGCAGACAAACAGGGGCTGAGTACGAGCAGTACTTC.

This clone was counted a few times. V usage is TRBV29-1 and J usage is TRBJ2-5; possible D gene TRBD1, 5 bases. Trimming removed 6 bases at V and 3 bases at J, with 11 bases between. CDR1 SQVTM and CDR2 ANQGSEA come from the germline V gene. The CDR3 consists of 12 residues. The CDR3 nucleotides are TGCAGCGTAAGCAGGGAAAAAGAGACCCAGTACTTC. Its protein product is CSVSREKETQYF.